This TCR beta chain was identified in a study of T cell responses to AZD1222 COVID-19 vaccine. In the case of this clone: The antigen remains unidentified.

CDR1 SEHNR and CDR2 FQNEAQ come from the germline V gene (reference sequence). The CDR3 has 14 amino acids. V lost 0 bases to trimming and J lost 1 base, with 6 bases between them. Whole-study results and caveats: The study found vaccine-associated CD4 TCRs spanning spike, dominant at 160-218 and 743-854. All repertoire sampling was performed exclusively after the peak T cell response. Only a handful of AZD1222 recipients, several in all, had baseline seropositivity.

TCRdb's copy holds only in-frame clones and misses some; the assay was immunoSEQ multiplex PCR. The table shows about 110,000 clones, with roughly 90% occurring only once. The chain joins TRBV7-9 to TRBJ1-1; no firm D call. Sequences were derived from peripheral blood, sampled on day 0 of AZD1222 vaccination. The clonotype was recovered from an adult in good health. The CDR3 reads CASSLAETNTEAFF. In nucleotides, the CDR3 is TGTGCCAGCAGCTTAGCGGAGACGAACACTGAAGCTTTCTTT.